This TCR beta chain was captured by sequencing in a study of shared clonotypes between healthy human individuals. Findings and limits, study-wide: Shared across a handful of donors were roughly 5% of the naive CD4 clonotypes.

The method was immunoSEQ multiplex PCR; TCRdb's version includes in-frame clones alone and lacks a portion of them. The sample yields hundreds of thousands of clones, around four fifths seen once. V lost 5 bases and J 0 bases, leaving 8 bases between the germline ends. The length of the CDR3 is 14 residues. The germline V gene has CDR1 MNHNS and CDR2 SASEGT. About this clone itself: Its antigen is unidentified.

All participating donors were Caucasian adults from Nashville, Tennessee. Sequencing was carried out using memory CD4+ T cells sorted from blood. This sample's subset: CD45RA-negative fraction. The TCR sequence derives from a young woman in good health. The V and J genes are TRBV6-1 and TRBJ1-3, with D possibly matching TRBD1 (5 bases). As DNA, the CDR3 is TGTGCCAGCAGTCCCGGGGGCTCTGGAAACACCATATATTTT. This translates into CASSPGGSGNTIYF.